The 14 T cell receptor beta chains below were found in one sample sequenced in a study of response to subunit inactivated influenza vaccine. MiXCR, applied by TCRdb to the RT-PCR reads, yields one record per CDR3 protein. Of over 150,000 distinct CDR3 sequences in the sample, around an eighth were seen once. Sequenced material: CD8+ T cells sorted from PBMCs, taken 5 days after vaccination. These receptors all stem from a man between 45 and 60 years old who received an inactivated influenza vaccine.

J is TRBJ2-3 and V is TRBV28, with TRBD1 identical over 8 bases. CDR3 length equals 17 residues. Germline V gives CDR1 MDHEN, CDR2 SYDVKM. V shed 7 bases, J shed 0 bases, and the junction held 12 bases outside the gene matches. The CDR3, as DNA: TGTGCCAGCAATAAGGACAGGGCAATACCTAGCACAGATACGCAGTATTTT. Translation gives CASNKDRAIPSTDTQYF.

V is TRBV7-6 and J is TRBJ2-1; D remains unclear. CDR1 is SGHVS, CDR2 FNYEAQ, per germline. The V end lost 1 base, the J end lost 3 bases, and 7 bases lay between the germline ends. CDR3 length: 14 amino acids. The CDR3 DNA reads TGTGCCAGCAGCTTAGAGTCAAACTACAATGAGCAGTTCTTC. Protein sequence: CASSLESNYNEQFF. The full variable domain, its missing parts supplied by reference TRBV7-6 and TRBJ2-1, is GAGVSQSPRYKVTKRGQDVALRCDPISGHVSLYWYRQALGQGPEFLTYFNYEAQQDKSGLPNDRFSAERPEGSISTLTIQRTEQRDSAMYRCASSLESNYNEQFFGPGTRLTVL.

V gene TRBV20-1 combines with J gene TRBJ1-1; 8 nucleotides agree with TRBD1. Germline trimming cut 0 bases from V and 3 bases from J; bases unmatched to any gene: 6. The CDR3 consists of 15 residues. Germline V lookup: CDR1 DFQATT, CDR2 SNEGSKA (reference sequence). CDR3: CSARDKDRAYTEAFF. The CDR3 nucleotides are TGCAGTGCTAGAGATAAGGACAGGGCGTACACTGAAGCTTTCTTT.

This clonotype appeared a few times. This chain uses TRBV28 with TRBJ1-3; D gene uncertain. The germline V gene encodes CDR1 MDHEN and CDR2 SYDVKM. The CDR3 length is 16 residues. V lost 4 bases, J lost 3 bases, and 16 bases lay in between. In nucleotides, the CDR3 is TGTGCCAGCAGTTACCCTCATATTGGATTTGGAAACACCATATATTTT. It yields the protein CASSYPHIGFGNTIYF.

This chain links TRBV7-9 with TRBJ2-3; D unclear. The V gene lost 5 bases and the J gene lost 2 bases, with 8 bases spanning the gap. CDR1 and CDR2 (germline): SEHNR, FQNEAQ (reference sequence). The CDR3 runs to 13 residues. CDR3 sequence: CASSPRLTDTQYF. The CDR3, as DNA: TGTGCCAGCAGCCCACGCCTCACAGATACGCAGTATTTT.

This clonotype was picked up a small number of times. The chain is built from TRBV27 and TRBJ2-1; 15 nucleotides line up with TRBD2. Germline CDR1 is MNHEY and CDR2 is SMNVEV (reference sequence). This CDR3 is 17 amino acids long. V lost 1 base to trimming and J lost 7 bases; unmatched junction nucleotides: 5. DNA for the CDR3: TGTGCCAGCAGTTTATGGGTTGGGACTAGCGGGAGGAATGAGCAGTTCTTC. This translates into CASSLWVGTSGRNEQFF.

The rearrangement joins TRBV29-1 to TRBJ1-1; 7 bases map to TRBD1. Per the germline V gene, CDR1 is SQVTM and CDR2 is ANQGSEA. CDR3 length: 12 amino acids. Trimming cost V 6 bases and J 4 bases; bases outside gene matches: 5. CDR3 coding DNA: TGCAGCGTGGCGGGACAGCCCACTGAAGCTTTCTTT. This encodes CSVAGQPTEAFF.

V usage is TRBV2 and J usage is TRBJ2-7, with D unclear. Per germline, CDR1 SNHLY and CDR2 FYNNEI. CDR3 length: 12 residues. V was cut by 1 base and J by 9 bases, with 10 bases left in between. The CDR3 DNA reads TGTGCCAGCAGTGAAGTATTGCCATCGCAGTACTTC. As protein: CASSEVLPSQYF.

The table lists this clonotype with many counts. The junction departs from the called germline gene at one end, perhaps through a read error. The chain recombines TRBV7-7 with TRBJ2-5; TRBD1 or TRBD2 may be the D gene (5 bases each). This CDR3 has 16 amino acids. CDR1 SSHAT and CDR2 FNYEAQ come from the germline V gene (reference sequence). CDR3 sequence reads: CASSSHPGPRLETQYF. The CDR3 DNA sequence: TGTGCTAGCAGCTCCCACCCGGGGCCCCGACTGGAGACCCAGTACTTC. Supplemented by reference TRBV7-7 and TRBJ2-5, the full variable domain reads GAGVSQSPRYKVTKRGQDVTLRCDPISSHATLYWYQQALGQGPEFLTYFNYEAQPDKSGLPSDRFSAERPEGSISTLTIQRTEQRDSAMYRCASSSHPGPRLETQYFGPGTRLLVL.

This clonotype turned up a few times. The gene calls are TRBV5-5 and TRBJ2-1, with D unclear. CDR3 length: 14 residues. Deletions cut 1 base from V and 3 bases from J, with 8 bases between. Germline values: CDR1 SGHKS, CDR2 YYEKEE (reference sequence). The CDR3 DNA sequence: TGTGCCAGCAGCTTGATTGATGGCTACAATGAGCAGTTCTTC. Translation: CASSLIDGYNEQFF.

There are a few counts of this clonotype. The CDR3 sequence: CATSVPRTRKAQYF. The CDR3 bases are TGTGCCACCAGTGTCCCCCGGACTCGGAAGGCGCAGTATTTT. This rearrangement joins TRBV24-1 to TRBJ2-3; D might be TRBD2 (5 bases). The germline V and J ends were trimmed by 5 bases and 10 bases, with 18 bases remaining between them. Germline V gives CDR1 KGHDR, CDR2 SFDVKD. This CDR3 contains 14 residues.

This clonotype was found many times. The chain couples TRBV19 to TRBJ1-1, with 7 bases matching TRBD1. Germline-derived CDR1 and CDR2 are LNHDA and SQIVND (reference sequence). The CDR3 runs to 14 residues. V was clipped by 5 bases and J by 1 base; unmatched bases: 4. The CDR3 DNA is TGTGCCAGTAGTCCTCGACAGGGGAACACTGAAGCTTTCTTT. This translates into CASSPRQGNTEAFF.

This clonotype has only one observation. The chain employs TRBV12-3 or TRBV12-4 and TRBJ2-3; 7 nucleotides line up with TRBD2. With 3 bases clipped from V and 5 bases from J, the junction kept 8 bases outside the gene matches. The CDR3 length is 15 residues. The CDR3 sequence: CASSLSGAAGDTQYF. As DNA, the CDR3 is TGTGCCAGCAGTTTGAGCGGGGCTGCGGGAGATACGCAGTATTTT.

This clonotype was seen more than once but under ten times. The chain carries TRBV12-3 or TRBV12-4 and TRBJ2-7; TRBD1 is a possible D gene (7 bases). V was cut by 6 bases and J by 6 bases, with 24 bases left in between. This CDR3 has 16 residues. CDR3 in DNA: TGTGCCAGCAGCCCCAGGGGGGCAGGGTTGATCCTCGAGCAGTACTTC. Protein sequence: CASSPRGAGLILEQYF.